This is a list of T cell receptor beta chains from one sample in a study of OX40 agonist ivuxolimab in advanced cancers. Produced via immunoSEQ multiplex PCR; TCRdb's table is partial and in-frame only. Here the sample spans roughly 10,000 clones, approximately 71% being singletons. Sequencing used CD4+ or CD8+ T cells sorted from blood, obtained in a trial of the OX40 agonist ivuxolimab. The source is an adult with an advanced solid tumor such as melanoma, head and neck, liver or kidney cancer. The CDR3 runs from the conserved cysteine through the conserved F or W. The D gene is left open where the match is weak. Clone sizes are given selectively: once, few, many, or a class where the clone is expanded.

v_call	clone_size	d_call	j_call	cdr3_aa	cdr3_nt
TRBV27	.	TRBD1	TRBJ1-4	CASSQGAVNEKLFF	TGTGCCAGCAGTCAGGGGGCGGTGAATGAAAAACTGTTTTTT
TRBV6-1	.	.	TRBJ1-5	CASSSYQPQHF	TGTGCCAGCAGTTCGTATCAGCCCCAGCATTTT
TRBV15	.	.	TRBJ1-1	CATSRDQGGQNTEAFF	TGTGCCACCAGCAGAGATCAAGGGGGACAGAACACTGAAGCTTTCTTT
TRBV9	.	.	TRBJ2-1	CASSVEPRGIEQFF	TGTGCCAGCAGCGTAGAACCTAGAGGGATTGAGCAGTTCTTC
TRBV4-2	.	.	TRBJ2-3	CASSSADGGGTDTQYF	TGTGCCAGCAGCTCCGCCGACGGCGGAGGCACAGATACGCAGTATTTT
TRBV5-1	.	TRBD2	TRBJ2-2	CASSSSGLAADSTGELFF	TGCGCCAGCAGCTCCTCGGGACTAGCCGCGGATTCGACCGGGGAGCTGTTTTTT
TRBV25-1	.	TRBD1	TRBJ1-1	CASSPLQGGIEAFF	TGTGCCAGCAGTCCCCTCCAGGGGGGTATTGAAGCTTTCTTT
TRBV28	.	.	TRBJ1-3	CASSLYGSGSESSGNTIYF	TGTGCCAGCAGTTTATATGGGTCTGGCAGTGAGAGCTCTGGAAACACCATATATTTT
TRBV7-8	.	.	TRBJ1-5	CASSLEGQSSNQPQHF	TGTGCCAGCAGCTTAGAGGGCCAGAGTAGCAATCAGCCCCAGCATTTT
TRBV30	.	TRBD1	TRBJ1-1	CAWSIQGDTEAFF	TGTGCCTGGAGTATACAGGGGGACACTGAAGCTTTCTTT
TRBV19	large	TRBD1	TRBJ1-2	CASSMRGLDYGYTF	TGTGCCAGTAGCATGAGGGGGCTTGACTATGGCTACACCTTC
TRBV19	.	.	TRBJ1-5	CASSMAVVNQPQHF	TGTGCCAGTAGTATGGCTGTTGTCAATCAGCCCCAGCATTTT
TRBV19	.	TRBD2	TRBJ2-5	CASSLSSGGARETQYF	TGTGCCAGTAGTCTCTCTAGCGGGGGGGCCAGAGAGACCCAGTACTTC
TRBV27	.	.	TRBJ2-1	CASSLTLGYNEQFF	TGTGCCAGCAGTTTAACACTGGGCTACAATGAGCAGTTCTTC
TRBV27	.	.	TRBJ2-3	CATGALTQYF	TGTGCCACCGGAGCCCTAACGCAGTATTTT
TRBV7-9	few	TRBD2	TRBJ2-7	CASSETQRETDEQYF	TGTGCCAGCAGCGAAACCCAGCGGGAAACTGACGAGCAGTACTTC
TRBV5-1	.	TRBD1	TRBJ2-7	CASSYGTGDYEQYF	TGCGCCAGCAGCTACGGAACAGGGGACTACGAGCAGTACTTC
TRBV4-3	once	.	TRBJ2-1	CASSQDIGGSSYNEQFF	TGCGCCAGTAGCCAAGATATCGGAGGGAGCTCCTACAATGAGCAGTTCTTC
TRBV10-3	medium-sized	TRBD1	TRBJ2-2	CAISGDRGDTGELFF	TGTGCCATCAGTGGGGACAGGGGGGACACCGGGGAGCTGTTTTTT
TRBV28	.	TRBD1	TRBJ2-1	CASSGGWDRYNEQFF	TGTGCCAGCAGTGGGGGTTGGGACAGATACAATGAGCAGTTCTTC
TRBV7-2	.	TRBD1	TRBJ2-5	CASSLREGAAGETQYF	TGTGCCAGCAGCTTGCGAGAGGGGGCGGCGGGAGAGACCCAGTACTTC
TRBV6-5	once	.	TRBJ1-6	CAAAGGRNSPLHF	TGTGCAGCAGCCGGGGGGCGGAATTCACCCCTCCACTTT
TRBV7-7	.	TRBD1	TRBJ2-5	CASSGTGGPAGMGETQYF	TGTGCTAGCTCTGGGACAGGGGGCCCAGCGGGAATGGGAGAGACCCAGTACTTC
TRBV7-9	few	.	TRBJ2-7	CASSLSSRGIAYEQYF	TGTGCCAGCAGCTTATCCTCCCGGGGGATAGCCTACGAGCAGTACTTC
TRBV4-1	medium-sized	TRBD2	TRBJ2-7	CASSQGGLAGGHEQYF	TGCGCCAGCAGCCAAGGGGGTCTAGCGGGGGGCCACGAGCAGTACTTC
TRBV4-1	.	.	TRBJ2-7	CASSQDGSYEQYF	TGCGCCAGCAGCCAAGACGGCAGCTACGAGCAGTACTTC
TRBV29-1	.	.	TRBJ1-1	CSGIQGSTEAFF	TGCAGCGGGATACAGGGAAGCACTGAAGCTTTCTTT
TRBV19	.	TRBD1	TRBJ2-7	CASTDRGSYEQYF	TGTGCCAGTACTGACAGGGGCTCCTACGAGCAGTACTTC
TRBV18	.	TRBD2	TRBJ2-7	CASSPGLAGQYEQYF	TGTGCCAGCTCACCAGGATTAGCGGGACAATACGAGCAGTACTTC
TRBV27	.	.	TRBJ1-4	CASSLFRGNEKLFF	TGTGCCAGCAGTTTATTTAGGGGGAATGAAAAACTGTTTTTT
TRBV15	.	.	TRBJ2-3	CATSRRRGDTQYF	TGTGCCACCAGCAGGCGGAGGGGGGATACGCAGTATTTT
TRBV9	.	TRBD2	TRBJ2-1	CASSVESSGGVYNEQFF	TGTGCCAGCAGCGTAGAGTCTAGCGGGGGGGTTTACAATGAGCAGTTCTTC
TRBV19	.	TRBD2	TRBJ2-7	CASSISVAGPNEQYF	TGTGCCAGTAGTATTTCGGTAGCGGGACCGAACGAGCAGTACTTC
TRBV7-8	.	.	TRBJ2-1	CASSLIDRPNNEQFF	TGTGCCAGCAGCCTAATAGACCGACCAAACAATGAGCAGTTCTTC
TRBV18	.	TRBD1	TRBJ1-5	CASSPSFGRGDQPQHF	TGTGCCAGCTCACCATCTTTCGGCAGGGGGGATCAGCCCCAGCATTTT
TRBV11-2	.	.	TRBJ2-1	CASSDGSYNEQFF	TGTGCCAGCAGCGACGGGAGTTACAATGAGCAGTTCTTC
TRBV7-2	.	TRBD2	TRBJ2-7	CASSLDTSGAYEQYF	TGTGCCAGCAGCTTAGATACTAGCGGAGCCTACGAGCAGTACTTC
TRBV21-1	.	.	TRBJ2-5	CASSPGTSETQYF	TGTGCCAGCAGCCCCGGGACTAGCGAGACCCAGTACTTC
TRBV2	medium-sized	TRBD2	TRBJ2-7	CASAGERGEQYF	TGTGCCAGCGCGGGGGAAAGGGGCGAGCAGTACTTC
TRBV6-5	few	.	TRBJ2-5	CASSYLPDSQVTQYF	TGTGCCAGCAGTTACCTCCCTGACTCGCAAGTGACCCAGTACTTC
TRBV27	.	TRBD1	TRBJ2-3	CASRVRTGGYTDTQYF	TGTGCCAGCAGGGTACGGACAGGGGGATACACAGATACGCAGTATTTT
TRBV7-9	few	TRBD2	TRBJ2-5	CASRPWGGPETQYF	TGTGCCAGCAGACCCTGGGGGGGTCCGGAGACCCAGTACTTC
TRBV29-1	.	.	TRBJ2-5	CSVAGAETQYF	TGCAGCGTTGCAGGGGCGGAGACCCAGTACTTC
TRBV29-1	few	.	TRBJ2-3	CSVEDRGGTDTQYF	TGCAGCGTTGAAGACAGGGGTGGCACAGATACGCAGTATTTT
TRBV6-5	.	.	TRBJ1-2	CASSELGGDGYTF	TGTGCCAGCAGCGAACTGGGCGGGGATGGCTACACCTTC